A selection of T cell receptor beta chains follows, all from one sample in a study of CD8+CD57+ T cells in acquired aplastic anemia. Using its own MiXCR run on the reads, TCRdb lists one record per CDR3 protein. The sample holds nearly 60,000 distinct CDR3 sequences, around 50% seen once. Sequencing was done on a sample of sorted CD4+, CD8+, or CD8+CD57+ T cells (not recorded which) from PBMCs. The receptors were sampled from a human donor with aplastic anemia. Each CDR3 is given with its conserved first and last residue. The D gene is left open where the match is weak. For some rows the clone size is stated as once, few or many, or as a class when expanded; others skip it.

CASSLALPGQGDEAFF TGCGCCAGCAGCTTGGCCTTGCCGGGACAGGGGGACGAAGCTTTCTTT TRBJ1-1 TRBV5-1 once TRBD1
CASSEDAGGTQYF TGTGCCAGCAGTGAAGATGCGGGGGGGACCCAGTACTTC TRBJ2-5 TRBV9 - TRBD2
CATSRADRGSGYTF TGTGCCACCAGCAGAGCGGACAGGGGAAGTGGCTACACCTTC TRBJ1-2 TRBV15 - TRBD1
CASSFWGTEAFF TGTGCCAGCAGTTTTTGGGGAACTGAAGCTTTCTTT TRBJ1-1 TRBV6-2/TRBV6-3 many -
CASSSRDRHNEQFF TGTGCCAGCAGTTCCCGGGACAGACACAATGAGCAGTTCTTC TRBJ2-1 TRBV6-5 many TRBD1
CASSRGTDTEAFF TGCGCCAGCAGCCGGGGGACAGACACTGAAGCTTTCTTT TRBJ1-1 TRBV4-3 - TRBD1
CATSDPGQGSQPQHF TGTGCCACCAGTGACCCTGGACAGGGAAGTCAGCCCCAGCATTTT TRBJ1-5 TRBV24-1 few TRBD1
CAISAAGTGDEQYF TGTGCCATCAGCGCCGCGGGGACAGGGGACGAGCAGTACTTC TRBJ2-7 TRBV10-3 - TRBD1
CASSVDRQWEKGEQFF TGTGCCAGCAGCGTAGACCGGCAGTGGGAGAAAGGCGAGCAGTTCTTC TRBJ2-1 TRBV9 - -
CASSEFPGSGETQYF TGTGCCAGCAGTGAATTCCCAGGGTCGGGCGAGACCCAGTACTTC TRBJ2-5 TRBV25-1 - -
CASSYGQGNQPQHF TGTGCCAGCAGCTACGGACAGGGGAATCAGCCCCAGCATTTT TRBJ1-5 TRBV7-9 many TRBD1
CASSLWSSSNEQFF TGCGCCAGCAGCTTGTGGTCATCTAGCAATGAGCAGTTCTTC TRBJ2-1 TRBV5-1 many -
CSARGPGRRDEQYF TGCAGTGCTAGAGGTCCAGGTCGTAGAGACGAGCAGTACTTC TRBJ2-7 TRBV20-1 - -
CASSIDGTVGTEAFF TGTGCCAGTAGTATCGACGGGACAGTCGGCACTGAAGCTTTCTTT TRBJ1-1 TRBV19 - TRBD1
CASSPTGTGAYYEQYF TGTGCCAGCAGCCCGACCGGGACAGGGGCATACTACGAGCAGTACTTC TRBJ2-7 TRBV25-1 - TRBD1
CSAGGSSYNSPLHF TGCAGTGCTGGAGGTAGCTCCTATAATTCACCCCTCCACTTT TRBJ1-6 TRBV20-1 once -
CASSHETLTGDNSPLHF TGCGCCAGCAGCCATGAGACCCTAACAGGGGATAATTCACCCCTCCACTTT TRBJ1-6 TRBV4-1 - TRBD1
CSAAGQHYEQYF TGCAGTGCGGCGGGACAGCACTACGAGCAGTACTTC TRBJ2-7 TRBV20-1 - -
CASSLGLGNTEAFF TGTGCCAGCAGCTTAGGATTGGGGAACACTGAAGCTTTCTTT TRBJ1-1 TRBV7-6 - -
CATSRDLGYTF TGTGCCACCAGCAGAGATCTTGGCTACACCTTC TRBJ1-2 TRBV15 - -
CASSSVNTEAFF TGTGCCAGCAGCTCTGTGAACACTGAAGCTTTCTTT TRBJ1-1 TRBV5-5 - -
CASSLSPTSTDTQYF TGTGCCAGCAGCTTGAGTCCGACTAGCACAGATACGCAGTATTTT TRBJ2-3 TRBV11-1 - -
CASSQGVGSTEAFF TGTGCCAGCAGCCAAGGGGTTGGGAGTACTGAAGCTTTCTTT TRBJ1-1 TRBV3-1 - -
CATSTQTITGTEANYGYTF TGTGCCACCAGTACTCAAACAATAACAGGTACCGAAGCTAACTATGGCTACACCTTC TRBJ1-2 TRBV24-1 many -
CATSREGTVYEAFF TGTGCCACCAGCAGGGAGGGGACAGTGTATGAAGCTTTCTTT TRBJ1-1 TRBV15 once TRBD1
CSADVSRDGEQYF TGCAGCGCTGACGTGAGCAGGGACGGCGAGCAGTACTTC TRBJ2-7 TRBV29-1 few -
CASTPAGDGGYTF TGTGCCAGCACCCCTGCCGGCGATGGTGGCTACACCTTC TRBJ1-2 TRBV7-9 - -
CASSIQRGPYEQYF TGTGCCAGTAGTATCCAGCGGGGTCCCTACGAGCAGTACTTC TRBJ2-7 TRBV19 - TRBD2
CAISPGLLSYGYTF TGTGCCATCAGCCCCGGACTCTTGTCCTATGGCTACACCTTC TRBJ1-2 TRBV10-3 - -
CASRFLAEQFF TGTGCCAGCAGATTCCTAGCGGAGCAGTTCTTC TRBJ2-1 TRBV6-2/TRBV6-3 - -
CATSDSRDRETYEQYF TGTGCCACCAGTGATTCCCGGGACAGGGAAACCTACGAGCAGTACTTC TRBJ2-7 TRBV24-1 - TRBD1
CATSDSRQVSSYEQYF TGTGCCACCAGTGATTCCCGACAGGTGAGCTCCTACGAGCAGTACTTC TRBJ2-7 TRBV24-1 - -
CASSFVGTQETQYF TGTGCCAGCAGTTTCGTCGGTACACAAGAGACCCAGTACTTC TRBJ2-5 TRBV28 many -
CASGRALGYTF TGTGCCAGCGGCAGGGCTCTAGGCTACACCTTC TRBJ1-2 TRBV5-6 many -
CATSRPGTGLHGYTF TGTGCCACCAGCAGACCTGGGACGGGCCTCCATGGCTACACCTTC TRBJ1-2 TRBV15 few -
CASSQVTGQGEAFF TGCGCCAGCAGCCAAGTGACAGGGCAGGGCGAAGCTTTCTTT TRBJ1-1 TRBV4-3 many TRBD1
CASSLERQGVEQYF TGTGCCAGCAGCTTAGAAAGGCAGGGGGTCGAGCAGTACTTC TRBJ2-7 TRBV11-3 - TRBD1
CASNFVGSNEAFF TGTGCCAGCAACTTTGTAGGATCCAATGAAGCTTTCTTT TRBJ1-1 TRBV7-3 - -
CASMRGSVGYTF TGCGCCAGCATGCGAGGGTCAGTTGGCTACACCTTC TRBJ1-2 TRBV10-2 once -
CASSGGHRGERGYTF TGTGCCAGCAGTGGAGGTCACAGGGGGGAACGTGGCTACACCTTC TRBJ1-2 TRBV25-1 - TRBD1
CASMEANYGYTF TGTGCCAGCATGGAAGCTAACTATGGCTACACCTTC TRBJ1-2 TRBV25-1 - -
CASSLDRRGGGDTQYF TGTGCCAGCAGCTTAGATCGGCGGGGGGGCGGCGATACGCAGTATTTT TRBJ2-3 TRBV7-6 many TRBD2
CASNLNEQFF TGCGCCAGCAACCTAAATGAGCAGTTCTTC TRBJ2-1 TRBV10-2 - -
CASTLLAGDSSEQYF TGTGCCAGCACCCTTTTAGCGGGAGACTCGTCTGAGCAGTACTTC TRBJ2-7 TRBV12-3/TRBV12-4 - TRBD2
CASSTPQGSRGYTF TGTGCCAGCAGTACTCCACAGGGGTCTCGTGGCTACACCTTC TRBJ1-2 TRBV6-1 many TRBD1
CASSVGFLAGDTGELFF TGTGCCAGCAGCGTAGGGTTCCTAGCGGGGGACACCGGGGAGCTGTTTTTT TRBJ2-2 TRBV9 few TRBD2
CASSIDRTVEQYF TGTGCCAGTAGTATAGATCGGACGGTTGAGCAGTACTTC TRBJ2-7 TRBV19 few -
CASSADRAPNTEAFF TGCGCCAGCAGCGCAGACAGGGCTCCGAACACTGAAGCTTTCTTT TRBJ1-1 TRBV4-3 many TRBD1